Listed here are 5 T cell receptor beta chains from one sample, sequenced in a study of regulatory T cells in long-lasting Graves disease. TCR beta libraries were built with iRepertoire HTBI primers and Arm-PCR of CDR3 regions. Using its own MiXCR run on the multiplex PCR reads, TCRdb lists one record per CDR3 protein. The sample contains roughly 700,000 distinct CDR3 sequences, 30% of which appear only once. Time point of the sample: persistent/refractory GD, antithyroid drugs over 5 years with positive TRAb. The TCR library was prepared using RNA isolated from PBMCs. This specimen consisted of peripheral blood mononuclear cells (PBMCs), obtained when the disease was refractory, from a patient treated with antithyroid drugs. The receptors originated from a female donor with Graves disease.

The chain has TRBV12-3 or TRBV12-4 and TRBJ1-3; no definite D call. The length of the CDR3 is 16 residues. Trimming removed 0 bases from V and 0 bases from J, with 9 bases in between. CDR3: CASSLAGRSSGNTIYF. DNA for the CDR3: TGTGCCAGCAGTTTAGCGGGCAGGAGCTCTGGAAACACCATATATTTT.

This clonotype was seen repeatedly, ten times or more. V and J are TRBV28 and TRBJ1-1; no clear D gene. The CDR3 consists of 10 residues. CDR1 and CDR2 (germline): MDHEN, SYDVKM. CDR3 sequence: CASVGTEAFF. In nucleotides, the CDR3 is TGTGCTTCTGTCGGCACTGAAGCTTTCTTT.

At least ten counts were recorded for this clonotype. The CDR3 DNA reads TGTGCCAGCAGGGGGGTGGGCTATGGCTACACCTTC. Its translation is CASRGVGYGYTF. The rearrangement uses TRBV6-1 and TRBJ1-2, with TRBD1 as a possible D gene (5 bases). The ends were cut back, 6 bases at V and 4 bases at J, with 9 bases in the middle. CDR1 MNHNS and CDR2 SASEGT come from the germline V gene. CDR3 length equals 12 residues.

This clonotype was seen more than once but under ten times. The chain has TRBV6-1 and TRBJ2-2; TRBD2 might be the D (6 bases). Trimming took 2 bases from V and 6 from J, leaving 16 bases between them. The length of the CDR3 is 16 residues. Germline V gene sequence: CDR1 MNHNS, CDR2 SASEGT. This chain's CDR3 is CASSELVSGFAGELFF. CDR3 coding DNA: TGTGCCAGCAGTGAACTAGTCAGCGGGTTCGCCGGGGAGCTGTTTTTT.

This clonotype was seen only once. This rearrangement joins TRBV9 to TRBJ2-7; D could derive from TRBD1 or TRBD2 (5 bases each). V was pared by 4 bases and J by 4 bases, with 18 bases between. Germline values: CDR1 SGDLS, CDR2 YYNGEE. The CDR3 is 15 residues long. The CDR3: CASSPRVGTFYEQYF. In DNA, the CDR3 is TGTGCCAGCAGCCCCCGGGTCGGGACCTTTTACGAGCAGTACTTC.